The 30 T cell receptor beta chains below come from one sample, sequenced in a study of cytomegalovirus exposure and HLA in healthy donors (TCRdb year 2017). Libraries were constructed by the immunoSEQ multiplex PCR assay. For the multiplex PCR, a mixture combining 60 forward primers for TCR Vbeta segments and 13 reverse primers for TCR Jbeta segments was used. TCRdb's version of the immuneACCESS table is confined to in-frame rearrangements and falls short of the full clone set. An unresolved V gene accounts for under half of the shortfall where checked; the remainder is of unknown origin. The sample includes fewer than 150,000 clones, with 65% to 75% observed a single time. The ten most abundant clones make up approximately 6.4% of the sample. The sequencing sample was made of PBMCs. Receptors originate from a woman aged 45 to 65 in good health and CMV-seropositive.

V is TRBV2 and J is TRBJ1-3; 8 bases fit TRBD1. The CDR3 has 19 residues. The germline gives CDR1 SNHLY, CDR2 FYNNEI. The V segment lost 4 bases and the J segment 0 bases; nucleotides outside the gene matches: 14. The CDR3, as DNA: TGTGCCAGCAGTGGAGAGATAGGACAGGGACATTTCTCTGGAAACACCATATATTTT. It yields the protein CASSGEIGQGHFSGNTIYF.

The chain couples TRBV7-9 to TRBJ1-6; D is unclear. The germline CDR1 and CDR2 sequences are SEHNR and FQNEAQ (reference sequence). V shed 0 bases and J shed 8 bases, with 11 bases lying between them. The CDR3 has 15 residues. In nucleotides, the CDR3 is TGTGCCAGCAGCTTAGCGCGGGGTTCGGATTCACCCCTCCACTTT. Its translation: CASSLARGSDSPLHF.

The CDR3 DNA is TGTGCCAGCAGCTTAGTTTGGTCAAGCAAGAGACAAACCCAGTACTTC. The encoded protein is CASSLVWSSKRQTQYF. V gene TRBV11-1 combines with J gene TRBJ2-5; D remains unclear. Per the germline V gene, CDR1 is SGHAT and CDR2 is FQDESV (reference sequence). CDR3 length: 16 residues. V dropped 1 base and J dropped 8 bases, with 20 bases sitting between them.

V and J are TRBV7-8 and TRBJ2-5; 7 positions match TRBD1. TRBJ2-7 matches the DNA end more closely, so the J call is doubtful. Germline V lookup: CDR1 SGHVS, CDR2 FQNEAQ. The CDR3 totals 14 residues. CDR3 bases: TGTGCCAGCAGCTTAATACAGGGGTCCGGCGAGCAGTACTTC. Translating it yields CASSLIQGSGEQYF.

This sequence joins TRBV5-6 and TRBJ2-3; D is unclear. The germline V gene encodes CDR1 SGHDT and CDR2 YYEEEE. The CDR3 sequence is 14 residues long. Trimming took 4 bases from V and 1 from J, leaving 10 bases between them. The DNA for the CDR3 is TGTGCCAGCAGCCAGCCGGGTGGCACAGATACGCAGTATTTT. Protein: CASSQPGGTDTQYF.

Only a few counts were recorded for this clone. As DNA, the CDR3 is TGTGCCAGCAGCCAAGTAGGGAGCCCGTACCAAGAGACCCAGTACTTC. Protein sequence: CASSQVGSPYQETQYF. V and J are TRBV14 and TRBJ2-5; D is possibly TRBD2 (5 bases). Trimming stripped 1 base from V and 0 bases from J, with 12 bases between. Germline V lookup: CDR1 SGHDN, CDR2 FVKESK. This CDR3 has 16 amino acids.

This clone has only one observation. J is TRBJ2-2 and V is TRBV11-2; D not resolved. The germline gives CDR1 SGHAT, CDR2 FQNNGV. The CDR3 length is 13 residues. The ends were cut back, 3 bases at V and 4 bases at J, with 6 bases in the middle. CDR3 bases: TGTGCCAGCAGCTTCACAGCCACCGGGGAGCTGTTTTTT. This translates into CASSFTATGELFF.

This chain links TRBV2 with TRBJ2-6; weak D call: TRBD2 (6 bases). The V gene lost 8 bases and the J gene lost 0 bases, with 11 bases spanning the gap. CDR3 size: 15 residues. Germline V lookup: CDR1 SNHLY, CDR2 FYNNEI. CDR3 DNA: TGTGCCAGCGGGGGGTCCACCTCTGGGGCCAACGTCCTGACTTTC. As protein: CASGGSTSGANVLTF.

The V call is TRBV7-8, the J call TRBJ2-3; 13 bases match TRBD2. V gave up 5 bases and J gave up 2 bases; unmatched junction bases: 4. CDR1 is SGHVS, CDR2 FQNEAQ, per germline. CDR3 length: 16 residues. The CDR3 reads CASSKGLAGNTDTQYF. The CDR3 DNA follows: TGTGCCAGCAGCAAGGGACTAGCGGGGAACACAGATACGCAGTATTTT.

This clone has a handful of counts. The chain recombines TRBV19 with TRBJ2-5; 7 positions match TRBD2. Losses at the gene ends were 6 bases for V and 2 bases for J; bases not matched to a gene: 12. The CDR3 extends over 16 amino acids. Germline V lookup: CDR1 LNHDA, CDR2 SQIVND (reference sequence). The CDR3 DNA follows: TGTGCCAGTAGGAGCGGGGTCTGGGCCAGGCAAGAGACCCAGTACTTC. It encodes CASRSGVWARQETQYF.

This clone appeared once. J is TRBJ1-2 and V is TRBV29-1; D is unresolved. V was pared by 1 base and J by 4 bases, with 16 bases between. The germline CDR1 and CDR2 sequences are SQVTM and ANQGSEA. This CDR3 comprises 15 residues. Here the CDR3 DNA reads TGCAGCGTTGAAGGGGAGACACGGGGATCCTATGGCTACACCTTC. Protein sequence: CSVEGETRGSYGYTF.

This clone was recorded only once. CDR3 nucleotides: TGTGCCAGCAGCTTGGAACTAGCGGGGGGGCCGCAAGACAATGAGCAGTTCTTC. Translated: CASSLELAGGPQDNEQFF. The V gene is TRBV5-6, the J gene TRBJ2-1; 13 bases are a match to TRBD2. This CDR3 spans 18 amino acids. Germline trimming cut 0 bases from V and 5 bases from J; bases unmatched to any gene: 8. Per germline, CDR1 SGHDT and CDR2 YYEEEE.

The chain links TRBV28 to TRBJ1-2; D possibly corresponds to TRBD1 (6 bases). The germline CDR1 and CDR2 sequences are MDHEN and SYDVKM. The CDR3 is made up of 13 amino acids. The V and J ends lost 6 bases and 2 bases respectively, with 10 bases between them. CDR3 sequence reads: CASSLTGNYGYTF. CDR3 bases: TGTGCCAGCAGCCTGACAGGAAACTATGGCTACACCTTC.

The J gene is TRBJ1-1, the V gene TRBV11-3; D is unresolved. The CDR3 contains 13 residues. Trimming stripped 4 bases from V and 1 base from J, with 7 bases between. CDR1 and CDR2 (germline): SGHNT, YENEEA. The CDR3: CASSSSENTEAFF. The CDR3 DNA reads as TGTGCCAGCAGCTCCTCAGAGAACACTGAAGCTTTCTTT.

There are many counts of this clone. The chain couples TRBV7-9 to TRBJ1-1; D is perhaps TRBD1 (6 bases). CDR1 SEHNR and CDR2 FQNEAQ come from the germline V gene (reference sequence). The CDR3 covers 13 residues. Trimming stripped 1 base from V and 7 bases from J, with 10 bases between. The CDR3 region is CASSLGSTGEAFF. The CDR3 nucleotides read TGTGCCAGCAGCTTAGGGTCGACAGGTGAAGCTTTCTTT.

The chain employs TRBV2 and TRBJ2-5, with a tentative D call TRBD2 (6 bases). V shed 4 bases and J shed 1 base, with 10 bases lying between them. The CDR3 runs 14 residues. The V gene's germline CDR1 is SNHLY and CDR2 FYNNEI. The chain's CDR3 is CASSAPGLQETQYF. In nucleotides, the CDR3 is TGTGCCAGCAGTGCGCCGGGACTCCAAGAGACCCAGTACTTC. The full variable domain, in which reference TRBV2 and TRBJ2-5 provide the parts outside the CDR3, is EPEVTQTPSHQVTQMGQEVILRCVPISNHLYFYWYRQILGQKVEFLVSFYNNEISEKSEIFDDQFSVERPDGSNFTLKIRSTKLEDSAMYFCASSAPGLQETQYFGPGTRLLVL.

This clone has only a few counts. The chain joins TRBV27 to TRBJ1-1; 9 positions match TRBD1. Germline V gene lookup returns CDR1 MNHEY and CDR2 SMNVEV (reference sequence). Trimming took 5 bases from V and 0 from J; bases not matched to a gene: 4. CDR3 length equals 15 residues. CDR3 coding DNA: TGTGCCAGCAGTCCCTGGGACAGGGTGAACACTGAAGCTTTCTTT. It is translated as CASSPWDRVNTEAFF.

The V call is TRBV27, the J call TRBJ1-6; TRBD1 agrees at 7 bases. The V gene end was trimmed by 5 bases and the J gene end by 7 bases; junction bases not matched to a gene: 14. The CDR3 is 17 amino acids. The germline V gene has CDR1 MNHEY and CDR2 SMNVEV (reference sequence). The CDR3 nucleotides read TGTGCCAGCAGTCGCTATTGGCCGGGACAGTTAAATTCACCCCTCCACTTT. Protein sequence: CASSRYWPGQLNSPLHF.

This clone was observed a handful of times. This chain uses TRBV5-1 with TRBJ1-2, with D possibly matching TRBD1 (6 bases). V lost 3 bases, J lost 1 base, and 10 bases lay in between. CDR1 SGHRS and CDR2 YFSETQ come from the germline V gene. This CDR3 spans 14 amino acids. The CDR3 sequence: CASSSRTDNYGYTF. CDR3 DNA: TGCGCCAGCAGCTCCCGGACAGATAACTATGGCTACACCTTC.

The CDR3 coding sequence is TGTGCCAGCAGCGCTAGCGGGGGCCAAGAGACCCAGTACTTC. Translated, it gives CASSASGGQETQYF. V usage is TRBV9 and J usage is TRBJ2-5; 10 nucleotides match TRBD2. V lost 3 bases and J lost 1; bases outside the gene matches: 0. Germline assignment: CDR1 SGDLS and CDR2 YYNGEE. The CDR3 consists of 14 residues.

This chain joins TRBV18 and TRBJ2-3; 9 nucleotides align to TRBD2. V lost 4 bases and J lost 2; bases outside the gene matches: 7. Germline assignment: CDR1 KGHSH and CDR2 LQKENI. CDR3 length: 16 residues. CDR3 coding DNA: TGTGCCAGCTCACGATCGCTAGCGGGGCCCACAGATACGCAGTATTTT. It translates to CASSRSLAGPTDTQYF.

The chain carries TRBV7-8 and TRBJ1-2; 7 nucleotides match TRBD1. Trimming cost V 6 bases and J 0 bases; bases outside gene matches: 7. This CDR3 region has 15 residues. CDR1 is SGHVS, CDR2 FQNEAQ, per germline. CDR3 nucleotides: TGTGCCAGCAGTCCAGGACAGGCTGCTAACTATGGCTACACCTTC. It yields the protein CASSPGQAANYGYTF.

This clone was observed a handful of times. The V and J genes are TRBV2 and TRBJ2-7, with 7 bases lining up with TRBD2. Trimming removed 7 bases from V and 0 bases from J; junction bases left unmatched: 3. This CDR3 is built from 13 residues. The germline V gene encodes CDR1 SNHLY and CDR2 FYNNEI. The CDR3: CASNRGGSYEQYF. For the CDR3, the DNA is TGTGCCAGCAATCGCGGGGGCTCCTACGAGCAGTACTTC.

The chain employs TRBV7-9 and TRBJ2-2; unclear D gene. Trimming left V 1 base short and J 7 bases short, with 16 bases between. The CDR3 spans 16 residues. The germline V gene encodes CDR1 SEHNR and CDR2 FQNEAQ (reference sequence). The CDR3 DNA reads as TGTGCCAGCAGCTTAGGCCCAAATATCGGCGGCGGGGAGCTGTTTTTT. Protein product: CASSLGPNIGGGELFF.

The chain carries TRBV28 and TRBJ2-7; TRBD2 matches 8 bases. V dropped 8 bases and J dropped 2; count of bases not matched to a gene: 8. This CDR3 has 14 amino acids. Germline lookup yields CDR1 MDHEN and CDR2 SYDVKM. Here the CDR3 DNA reads TGTGCCAGCTTCTCCGGGGGGGCGACCTACGAGCAGTACTTC. This translates into CASFSGGATYEQYF.

As for this clone: At one end the junction does not follow the germline gene, possibly because of a read error. The chain uses TRBV11-2 and TRBJ2-4, with D possibly matching TRBD1 (6 bases). This CDR3 spans 10 amino acids. CDR1 and CDR2 (germline): SGHAT, FQNNGV. The CDR3 DNA reads as TGTGCCAGCAGCTTCTGCAGCAGGGGCTTC. It is translated as CASSFCSRGF.

The chain is built from TRBV5-8 and TRBJ2-5; D not resolved. CDR1 is SGHTS, CDR2 YDEGEE, per germline. V was trimmed by 3 bases and J by 5 bases, leaving 11 bases between them. The CDR3 length is 13 residues. CDR3 loop: CASSSRIRETQYF. CDR3 sequence (DNA): TGTGCCAGCAGCTCTCGGATCAGGGAGACCCAGTACTTC. The full variable domain, with the rest looked up from reference TRBV5-8 and TRBJ2-5, is EAGVTQSPTHLIKTRGQQATLRCSPISGHTSVYWYQQALGLGLQFLLWYDEGEERNRGNFPPRFSGRQFPNYSSELNVNALELEDSALYLCASSSRIRETQYFGPGTRLLVL.

This clone was observed a handful of times. This chain joins TRBV2 and TRBJ2-1, with D possibly matching TRBD1 (6 bases). This CDR3 has 12 amino acids. Germline CDR1 SNHLY, CDR2 FYNNEI. Trimming took off 3 bases at V and 9 bases at J, with 9 bases between the two ends. The chain's CDR3 is CASSDGTFEQFF. As DNA, the CDR3 is TGTGCCAGCAGTGACGGGACATTTGAGCAGTTCTTC.

The chain has TRBV19 and TRBJ1-1; D unclear. Trimming took 5 bases from V and 10 from J, leaving 14 bases between them. This CDR3 region has 12 residues. Germline V gene lookup returns CDR1 LNHDA and CDR2 SQIVND (reference sequence). The CDR3 DNA follows: TGTGCCAGTAGTCCCCTAAACCGGGGAGCTTTCTTT. Encoded protein: CASSPLNRGAFF.

CDR3 coding DNA: TGTGCCAGCAGCTTACAAGCGACCCGGGATGGCTACACCTTC. Its translation: CASSLQATRDGYTF. The chain combines TRBV7-8 with TRBJ1-2; no reliable D call. Trimming removed 2 bases from V and 6 bases from J, with 13 bases in between. CDR1 SGHVS and CDR2 FQNEAQ come from the germline V gene. The CDR3 is 14 amino acids.